A single sample is the source of the 9 T cell receptor beta chains below, sequenced in a study of T cells after yellow fever vaccination. TCRdb redid the calling of the 5' RACE reads with MiXCR, one entry per CDR3 protein. The profile shows some 500,000 distinct CDR3 sequences, approximately 13% of them singletons. The sequenced sample was PBMCs, obtained on the day of the yellow fever booster vaccination. These receptors were obtained from a man aged 25 to 45 who received the YFV17D yellow fever vaccine.

This rearrangement joins TRBV7-8 to TRBJ1-1; D is perhaps TRBD1 (5 bases). CDR3 length: 18 amino acids. Trimming stripped 2 bases from V and 1 base from J, with 20 bases between. CDR1 is SGHVS and CDR2 is FQNEAQ in the germline V gene. The CDR3 DNA reads TGTGCCAGCAGCTTAAGGGGAGACATTGTCTCCTCGAACACTGAAGCTTTCTTT. It translates to CASSLRGDIVSSNTEAFF.

V gene TRBV11-2 combines with J gene TRBJ1-4; the D gene is possibly TRBD1 (6 bases). CDR1 SGHAT and CDR2 FQNNGV come from the germline V gene. Between the trimmed V and J ends, which lost 5 bases and 3 bases, there was a span of 13 bases. The CDR3 has 15 residues. The CDR3 sequence is CASSQTGQPNEKLFF. CDR3 sequence (DNA): TGTGCCAGCAGCCAGACTGGACAGCCTAATGAAAAACTGTTTTTT. The full variable domain, its missing parts supplied by reference TRBV11-2 and TRBJ1-4, is EAGVAQSPRYKIIEKRQSVAFWCNPISGHATLYWYQQILGQGPKLLIQFQNNGVVDDSQLPKDRFSAERLKGVDSTLKIQPAKLEDSAVYLCASSQTGQPNEKLFFGSGTQLSVL.

The V and J genes are TRBV6-6 and TRBJ2-5; no reliable D call. From germline, CDR1 is MNHNY and CDR2 SVGAGI (reference sequence). V was pared by 3 bases and J by 7 bases, with 12 bases between. The CDR3 runs 13 residues. CDR3 DNA sequence: TGTGCCAGCAGTTATGAAAACCCCAGGACCCAGTACTTC. Translated, it gives CASSYENPRTQYF.

Regarding this clonotype: This could be a read error, since a much larger clone is one nucleotide away. The DNA of the CDR3 is TGCAGTGCTAGAGAACAGGGGGGTGAAAAACTGTTTTTT. Translating it yields CSAREQGGEKLFF. This chain links TRBV20-1 with TRBJ1-4, with 8 nucleotides matching TRBD1. The CDR3 is 13 amino acids. Germline CDR1 is DFQATT and CDR2 is SNEGSKA (reference sequence). After removal of 0 bases from V and 7 bases from J, the junction contained 1 base not matched to a gene.

In its sample, this clonotype was seen a few times. V gene TRBV19 combines with J gene TRBJ2-1, with 7 bases fitting TRBD2. Germline CDR1 is LNHDA and CDR2 is SQIVND (reference sequence). CDR3 length: 13 residues. The ends lost 9 bases at V and 7 bases at J; junction bases unmatched: 9. As DNA, the CDR3 is TGTGCCAGCTCTGCGGGAGCGTGGAATGAGCAGTTCTTC. Protein: CASSAGAWNEQFF.

The chain joins TRBV10-2 to TRBJ2-5; the D call may be TRBD1 or TRBD2 (7 bases each). This CDR3 has 14 amino acids. V was pared by 6 bases and J by 5 bases, with 16 bases between. Germline CDR1 is WSHSY and CDR2 is SAAADI. Written as DNA, the CDR3 is TGCGCCAGCAGAAGACAGGGAGGGTCGGAGACCCAGTACTTC. Translating it yields CASRRQGGSETQYF.

This clonotype was seen only a few times. This chain connects TRBV27 to TRBJ2-5, with TRBD1 matching 9 bases. The junction had 10 bases not matched to a gene; V was cut back by 6 bases and J by 5 bases. Germline values: CDR1 MNHEY, CDR2 SMNVEV (reference sequence). The CDR3 extends over 15 amino acids. CDR3 region: CASRLLGQGEETQYF. CDR3 nucleotides: TGTGCCAGCAGACTTTTGGGACAGGGAGAGGAGACCCAGTACTTC.

This clonotype was picked up a small number of times. V gene TRBV7-2 combines with J gene TRBJ2-1, with D perhaps matching TRBD2 (6 bases). The CDR3 length is 13 residues. The V end lost 6 bases, the J end lost 10 bases, and 16 bases lay between the germline ends. CDR1 SGHTA and CDR2 FQGNSA come from the germline V gene. The CDR3 DNA follows: TGTGCCAGCAGAGTGATAGCGGCTAGGGAGCAGTTCTTC. It translates to CASRVIAAREQFF.

This clonotype was seen a handful of times. The chain combines TRBV24-1 with TRBJ2-5; no definite D call. The CDR3 is made up of 14 amino acids. CDR1 and CDR2 from the germline V gene are KGHDR and SFDVKD. V was shortened by 2 bases and J by 1 base, with 7 bases between the two germline ends. The CDR3 reads CATSDSGSQETQYF. CDR3 nucleotides: TGTGCCACCAGTGATTCTGGCAGCCAAGAGACCCAGTACTTC.